A single sample is the source of the 17 T cell receptor beta chains below, sequenced in a study of blood T cell repertoires in COVID-19. Generated by immunoSEQ multiplex PCR, the TCRdb table keeps only in-frame clones and is missing some. The sample shows 220,000 or so clones, 80% of them seen only once. Sequenced sample: peripheral blood. Receptors originate from a woman in her 70s with acute or convalescent COVID-19.

The chain links TRBV6-5 to TRBJ2-7, with 10 nucleotides matching TRBD1. From germline, CDR1 is MNHEY and CDR2 SVGAGI. Trimming at V came to 7 bases and at J to 6 bases, leaving 12 bases not matched to a gene. This CDR3 comprises 15 residues. The CDR3 here is CASTKGGTGEFEQYF. The CDR3 region has the DNA TGTGCCAGCACCAAGGGGGGGACAGGGGAGTTCGAGCAGTACTTC.

The CDR3 DNA follows: TGTGCCAGCAGTTTTTTTAACCGCGTTTTGAGCGGCTACACCTTC. Translation: CASSFFNRVLSGYTF. The chain employs TRBV28 and TRBJ1-2; D unclear. CDR1 is MDHEN and CDR2 is SYDVKM in the germline V gene. Trimming took off 3 bases at V and 8 bases at J, with 19 bases between the two ends. The CDR3 length is 15 residues.

The rearrangement joins TRBV10-3 to TRBJ2-5, with D possibly TRBD2 on 6 matching bases. The CDR3 is 14 residues long. V was pared by 4 bases and J by 5 bases, with 14 bases between. Germline CDR1 reads ENHRY; CDR2 reads SYGVKD. The CDR3 DNA follows: TGTGCCATCAGTGCCGAGCGGGCCGCTGAGACCCAGTACTTC. This gives the protein CAISAERAAETQYF.

This chain uses TRBV3-1 (or the pseudogene TRBV3-2) with TRBJ2-1, with TRBD2 identical over 14 bases. The V segment lost 1 base and the J segment 8 bases; nucleotides outside the gene matches: 4. CDR1 and CDR2 from the germline V gene are LGHDT and YNNKEL (reference sequence). The CDR3 consists of 16 residues. The DNA for the CDR3 is TGTGCCAGCAGCCAAGGGGGACTAGCGGGAGAGTATGAGCAGTTCTTC. This translates into CASSQGGLAGEYEQFF.

The chain combines TRBV11-2 with TRBJ2-2; 7 nucleotides align to TRBD2. V shed 5 bases, J shed 0 bases, and the junction held 12 bases outside the gene matches. The CDR3 covers 18 residues. Per the germline V gene, CDR1 is SGHAT and CDR2 is FQNNGV. The CDR3, as DNA: TGTGCCAGCAGCCCCCGTCCTAGCGGCCTTTCGAACACCGGGGAGCTGTTTTTT. Protein product: CASSPRPSGLSNTGELFF.

The chain joins TRBV5-1 to TRBJ1-1, with D perhaps TRBD1 (5 bases). The length of the CDR3 is 14 residues. From germline, CDR1 is SGHRS and CDR2 YFSETQ. The V and J ends lost 4 bases and 4 bases respectively, with 14 bases between them. The CDR3 DNA reads TGCGCCAGCAGCGGTCAAGCAGGGATCACTGAAGCTTTCTTT. Translating gives CASSGQAGITEAFF.

This clone occurred many times. The V call is TRBV6-5, the J call TRBJ2-1, with 8 bases matching TRBD2. CDR3 length: 13 residues. In germline, CDR1 is MNHEY, CDR2 SVGAGI. V was clipped by 7 bases and J by 6 bases; unmatched bases: 5. Here the CDR3 DNA reads TGTGCCAGCATGACTAGCGCGACCAATGAGCAGTTCTTC. Protein product: CASMTSATNEQFF.

CDR3 sequence reads: CASSSGLEEKLFF. The CDR3 DNA sequence: TGTGCCAGCAGCTCCGGTCTCGAGGAAAAACTGTTTTTT. This chain joins TRBV5-4 and TRBJ1-4; the D is unclear. CDR3 length equals 13 residues. Per the germline V gene, CDR1 is SGHNT and CDR2 is YYREEE (reference sequence). Trimming stripped 3 bases from V and 8 bases from J, with 11 bases between.

The CDR3 DNA sequence: TGTGCCACCAGTGATTTCTCTAGTACTAGCACAGATACGCAGTATTTT. It specifies CATSDFSSTSTDTQYF. The chain is built from TRBV24-1 and TRBJ2-3; D is ambiguous. CDR1 and CDR2 (germline): KGHDR, SFDVKD. CDR3 length: 16 amino acids. Trimming took 1 base from V and 0 from J, leaving 10 bases between them.

The rearrangement links TRBV5-1 to TRBJ1-5, with TRBD1 matching over 10 bases. Germline trimming cut 3 bases from V and 1 base from J; bases unmatched to any gene: 10. The CDR3 sequence is 18 residues long. Germline V gene data show CDR1 as SGHRS and CDR2 as YFSETQ. The CDR3 sequence is CASSSETGGLYSNQPQHF. CDR3 DNA: TGCGCCAGCAGCTCGGAGACAGGGGGCTTATACAGCAATCAGCCCCAGCATTTT.

The chain combines TRBV28 with TRBJ1-5; D ambiguous. Germline V gene data show CDR1 as MDHEN and CDR2 as SYDVKM. The CDR3 is 14 amino acids. Trimming took off 1 base at V and 4 bases at J, with 8 bases between the two ends. CDR3 sequence reads: CASSLLAVNQPQHF. As DNA, the CDR3 is TGTGCCAGCAGTTTATTGGCGGTGAATCAGCCCCAGCATTTT.

This clone came up a few times. J is TRBJ1-2 and V is TRBV28, with TRBD1 matching over 12 bases. Germline V gives CDR1 MDHEN, CDR2 SYDVKM. After removal of 6 bases from V and 4 bases from J, the junction contained 6 bases not matched to a gene. The CDR3 consists of 15 residues. The CDR3 loop is CASSTGTGGIYGYTF. The CDR3 nucleotides are TGTGCCAGCAGCACCGGGACAGGGGGCATCTATGGCTACACCTTC.

The chain employs TRBV4-1 and TRBJ2-7; 10 bases agree with TRBD2. The CDR3 is 14 residues long. J was trimmed by 2 bases and V by 4 bases; bases with no gene match: 2. Germline values: CDR1 MGHRA, CDR2 YSYEKL. The CDR3 nucleotides read TGCGCCAGCAGCCGGGGGACTAGCGCCTACGAGCAGTACTTC. It yields the protein CASSRGTSAYEQYF.

This sequence joins TRBV10-2 and TRBJ2-7; a possible D gene is TRBD2 (5 bases). Trimming cost V 4 bases and J 6 bases, with 19 bases left between them. The length of the CDR3 is 15 residues. The V gene's germline CDR1 is WSHSY and CDR2 SAAADI. CDR3 bases: TGCGCCAGCAGTGCCGAATTTCGAGGGAGTGTCGAGCAGTACTTC. It encodes CASSAEFRGSVEQYF.

The V and J genes are TRBV18 and TRBJ1-4; 11 bases are a match to TRBD1. Germline CDR1 KGHSH, CDR2 LQKENI. The CDR3 is made up of 16 amino acids. V was clipped by 4 bases and J by 7 bases; unmatched bases: 8. The CDR3 region is CASSLSSGTGGEKLFF. CDR3 in DNA: TGTGCCAGCTCACTTTCATCGGGGACAGGGGGTGAAAAACTGTTTTTT. Complete variable domain (other parts from reference TRBV18 and TRBJ1-4): NAGVMQNPRHLVRRRGQEARLRCSPMKGHSHVYWYRQLPEEGLKFMVYLQKENIIDESGMPKERFSAEFPKEGPSILRIQQVVRGDSAAYFCASSLSSGTGGEKLFFGSGTQLSVL.

This chain joins TRBV20-1 and TRBJ2-5, with a possible D match to TRBD1 (6 bases). The CDR3 runs 14 residues. Per the germline V gene, CDR1 is DFQATT and CDR2 is SNEGSKA (reference sequence). V shed 3 bases and J shed 1 base, with 12 bases lying between them. The CDR3 loop is CSASSGRGQETQYF. The CDR3, as DNA: TGCAGTGCTAGTTCAGGCAGGGGCCAAGAGACCCAGTACTTC.

This clone was picked up a small number of times. The gene calls are TRBV5-1 and TRBJ2-1; D call uncertain. Germline V CDR1 and CDR2: SGHRS, YFSETQ. The CDR3 is 12 amino acids. Trimming left V 4 bases short and J 6 bases short, with 8 bases between. The CDR3 loop is CASSLDSNEQFF. CDR3 DNA: TGCGCCAGCAGCCTAGACTCCAATGAGCAGTTCTTC.